These T cell receptor beta chains were read from a single sample in a study of blood T cell repertoires in COVID-19. Profiling relied on immunoSEQ multiplex PCR, and the TCRdb table lists in-frame clones only, not all of them. The sample records 200,000 or so clones, 65% to 85% being singletons. Sequencing was carried out using peripheral blood. The receptors were gathered from a woman in her 30s with acute or convalescent COVID-19. Each CDR3 is given with its conserved first and last residue. D genes are given only for firm matches. Clone size is stated in some rows and not others, as once, few, many or a class when expanded.

v_gene: TRBV6-4
abundance: .
len: 13
d_gene: .
j_gene: TRBJ1-1
CDR3aa: CASSSAGETEAFF
CDR3nt: TGTGCCAGCAGCTCAGCAGGGGAAACTGAAGCTTTCTTT

v_gene: TRBV5-5
abundance: .
len: 14
d_gene: .
j_gene: TRBJ2-6
CDR3aa: CASSSYTGANVLTF
CDR3nt: TGTGCCAGCAGCTCTTACACTGGGGCCAACGTCCTGACTTTC

v_gene: TRBV28
abundance: .
len: 15
d_gene: .
j_gene: TRBJ1-2
CDR3aa: CASSRTLALRVDYTF
CDR3nt: TGTGCCAGCAGTCGTACCCTGGCCCTACGGGTGGACTACACCTTC

v_gene: TRBV3-1/TRBV3-2
abundance: .
len: 13
d_gene: .
j_gene: TRBJ1-6
CDR3aa: CASGSSYNSPLHF
CDR3nt: TGTGCCAGCGGCAGCTCCTATAATTCACCCCTCCACTTT

v_gene: TRBV14
abundance: .
len: 16
d_gene: .
j_gene: TRBJ2-5
CDR3aa: CASSRIQGGSLETQYF
CDR3nt: TGTGCCAGCAGCCGAATTCAGGGGGGCTCGTTGGAGACCCAGTACTTC

v_gene: TRBV14
abundance: .
len: 15
d_gene: .
j_gene: TRBJ2-7
CDR3aa: CASSLSKRGGYEQYF
CDR3nt: TGTGCCAGCAGCTTATCAAAAAGGGGGGGCTACGAGCAGTACTTC

v_gene: TRBV19
abundance: .
len: 13
d_gene: .
j_gene: TRBJ1-4
CDR3aa: CASSRQGNEKLFF
CDR3nt: TGTGCCAGTTCGCGGCAGGGGAATGAAAAACTGTTTTTT

v_gene: TRBV29-1
abundance: .
len: 13
d_gene: .
j_gene: TRBJ1-1
CDR3aa: CSVADTTYTEAFF
CDR3nt: TGCAGCGTCGCCGACACGACCTACACTGAAGCTTTCTTT

v_gene: TRBV28
abundance: .
len: 16
d_gene: TRBD2
j_gene: TRBJ2-3
CDR3aa: CASKIMTSGVTDTQYF
CDR3nt: TGTGCCAGCAAGATTATGACTAGCGGGGTGACAGATACGCAGTATTTT

v_gene: TRBV7-3
abundance: .
len: 13
d_gene: TRBD1
j_gene: TRBJ2-1
CDR3aa: CASSTNRGNEQFF
CDR3nt: TGTGCCAGCAGCACGAACAGGGGCAATGAGCAGTTCTTC

v_gene: TRBV27
abundance: .
len: 13
d_gene: .
j_gene: TRBJ1-3
CDR3aa: CASSSVSGNTIYF
CDR3nt: TGTGCCAGCAGTTCCGTATCCGGAAACACCATATATTTT

v_gene: TRBV27
abundance: .
len: 16
d_gene: TRBD1
j_gene: TRBJ1-2
CDR3aa: CASSLSGTGANYGYTF
CDR3nt: TGTGCCAGCAGTTTATCGGGGACAGGTGCCAACTATGGCTACACCTTC

v_gene: TRBV4-2
abundance: .
len: 16
d_gene: TRBD2
j_gene: TRBJ2-1
CDR3aa: CASSQGSGGPYNEQFF
CDR3nt: TGTGCCAGCAGCCAGGGGAGCGGGGGCCCATACAATGAGCAGTTCTTC

v_gene: TRBV15
abundance: .
len: 16
d_gene: TRBD2
j_gene: TRBJ2-5
CDR3aa: CATSGTGLVGLETQYF
CDR3nt: TGTGCCACCAGCGGAACAGGACTAGTCGGTTTGGAGACCCAGTACTTC

v_gene: TRBV6-5
abundance: .
len: 13
d_gene: .
j_gene: TRBJ2-5
CDR3aa: CASQRALQETQYF
CDR3nt: TGTGCCAGCCAAAGAGCTCTCCAAGAGACCCAGTACTTC

v_gene: TRBV6-5
abundance: .
len: 15
d_gene: TRBD1
j_gene: TRBJ1-1
CDR3aa: CASSYSGQGATEAFF
CDR3nt: TGTGCCAGCAGTTACTCAGGACAGGGGGCCACTGAAGCTTTCTTT

v_gene: TRBV7-9
abundance: .
len: 15
d_gene: .
j_gene: TRBJ1-4
CDR3aa: CASKKQDRLNEKLFF
CDR3nt: TGTGCCAGCAAAAAGCAAGACAGGTTGAATGAAAAACTGTTTTTT

v_gene: TRBV21-1
abundance: .
len: 16
d_gene: .
j_gene: TRBJ2-7
CDR3aa: CASSKVVTDRDYEQYF
CDR3nt: TGTGCCAGCAGCAAAGTGGTGACTGACAGGGACTACGAGCAGTACTTC

v_gene: TRBV5-1
abundance: .
len: 16
d_gene: TRBD1
j_gene: TRBJ1-1
CDR3aa: CASSGTGGNWNTEAFF
CDR3nt: TGCGCCAGCAGCGGAACAGGGGGCAACTGGAACACTGAAGCTTTCTTT

v_gene: TRBV27
abundance: .
len: 20
d_gene: TRBD2
j_gene: TRBJ2-1
CDR3aa: CASSSLRTDTSGRTYNEQFF
CDR3nt: TGTGCCAGCAGCTCGCTTCGGACAGACACTAGCGGGAGAACCTACAATGAGCAGTTCTTC

v_gene: TRBV7-2
abundance: .
len: 15
d_gene: .
j_gene: TRBJ2-5
CDR3aa: CASSLDGGSQETQYF
CDR3nt: TGTGCCAGCAGCTTAGATGGTGGCAGCCAAGAGACCCAGTACTTC

v_gene: TRBV6-2/TRBV6-3
abundance: .
len: 17
d_gene: TRBD2
j_gene: TRBJ2-1
CDR3aa: CASSYSIGTSGNNEQFF
CDR3nt: TGTGCCAGCAGTTACTCGATTGGGACTAGCGGGAACAATGAGCAGTTCTTC

v_gene: TRBV14
abundance: .
len: 13
d_gene: .
j_gene: TRBJ1-6
CDR3aa: CASSQDPRSPLHF
CDR3nt: TGTGCCAGCAGCCAAGACCCCCGTTCACCCCTCCACTTT

v_gene: TRBV30
abundance: .
len: 12
d_gene: TRBD1
j_gene: TRBJ1-2
CDR3aa: CAWGTGVGGYTF
CDR3nt: TGTGCCTGGGGGACAGGGGTTGGGGGCTACACCTTC

v_gene: TRBV11-2
abundance: .
len: 15
d_gene: .
j_gene: TRBJ1-2
CDR3aa: CASSLGPQSYYGYTF
CDR3nt: TGTGCCAGCAGCTTAGGGCCCCAGTCCTACTATGGCTACACCTTC

v_gene: TRBV6-2/TRBV6-3
abundance: .
len: 15
d_gene: .
j_gene: TRBJ2-6
CDR3aa: CASSRDNSGANVLTF
CDR3nt: TGTGCCAGCAGCCGGGACAACTCTGGGGCCAACGTCCTGACTTTC

v_gene: TRBV7-8
abundance: .
len: 16
d_gene: .
j_gene: TRBJ2-1
CDR3aa: CASSLVTSRAYNEQFF
CDR3nt: TGTGCCAGCAGCTTAGTAACGTCCCGAGCCTACAATGAGCAGTTCTTC

v_gene: TRBV12-3/TRBV12-4
abundance: .
len: 12
d_gene: TRBD1
j_gene: TRBJ1-1
CDR3aa: CASSALGTVAFF
CDR3nt: TGTGCCAGCAGCGCACTCGGGACAGTGGCTTTCTTT

v_gene: TRBV7-2
abundance: .
len: 16
d_gene: TRBD2
j_gene: TRBJ2-1
CDR3aa: CASSPWTSGKENEQFF
CDR3nt: TGTGCCAGCAGCCCTTGGACTAGCGGGAAGGAAAATGAGCAGTTCTTC

v_gene: TRBV28
abundance: .
len: 17
d_gene: TRBD1
j_gene: TRBJ2-4
CDR3aa: CASSSILTGARKNIQYF
CDR3nt: TGTGCCAGCAGTTCCATCCTGACAGGGGCCCGCAAAAACATTCAGTACTTC

v_gene: TRBV6-2/TRBV6-3
abundance: once
len: 15
d_gene: TRBD2
j_gene: TRBJ2-5
CDR3aa: CASSSTGDYQETQYF
CDR3nt: TGTGCCAGCAGTTCTACGGGGGACTATCAAGAGACCCAGTACTTC

v_gene: TRBV30
abundance: .
len: 14
d_gene: TRBD1
j_gene: TRBJ2-2
CDR3aa: CAWSTGQGPGELFF
CDR3nt: TGTGCCTGGAGCACAGGACAGGGGCCCGGGGAGCTGTTTTTT

v_gene: TRBV7-9
abundance: once
len: 14
d_gene: .
j_gene: TRBJ1-2
CDR3aa: CASSLVGQGYGYTF
CDR3nt: TGTGCCAGCAGCTTAGTCGGTCAGGGCTATGGCTACACCTTC

v_gene: TRBV28
abundance: .
len: 14
d_gene: .
j_gene: TRBJ2-3
CDR3aa: CASSLLLGSDTQYF
CDR3nt: TGTGCCAGCAGTTTACTACTAGGATCAGATACGCAGTATTTT

v_gene: TRBV6-5
abundance: few
len: 15
d_gene: .
j_gene: TRBJ2-2
CDR3aa: CASLPPQGPTGELFF
CDR3nt: TGTGCCAGCCTCCCCCCACAGGGCCCCACCGGGGAGCTGTTTTTT

v_gene: TRBV7-2
abundance: .
len: 17
d_gene: TRBD2
j_gene: TRBJ2-5
CDR3aa: CASSLVTSGGAWETQYF
CDR3nt: TGTGCCAGCAGCTTAGTGACTAGCGGGGGGGCCTGGGAGACCCAGTACTTC

v_gene: TRBV28
abundance: .
len: 13
d_gene: TRBD2
j_gene: TRBJ2-1
CDR3aa: CASSLSHSSGRFF
CDR3nt: TGTGCCAGCAGCCTTAGCCACTCTAGCGGGAGGTTCTTC

v_gene: TRBV19
abundance: .
len: 17
d_gene: TRBD2
j_gene: TRBJ2-1
CDR3aa: CASSIDRGGPSYNEQFF
CDR3nt: TGTGCCAGTAGTATAGATCGGGGGGGCCCGTCCTACAATGAGCAGTTCTTC

v_gene: TRBV11-2
abundance: .
len: 15
d_gene: TRBD1
j_gene: TRBJ2-7
CDR3aa: CASSLGTGLLGEQYF
CDR3nt: TGTGCCAGCAGCTTGGGGACAGGGCTCTTAGGGGAGCAGTACTTC

v_gene: TRBV6-5
abundance: .
len: 12
d_gene: TRBD1
j_gene: TRBJ1-1
CDR3aa: CASSPGTAEAFF
CDR3nt: TGTGCCAGCAGCCCCGGGACAGCTGAAGCTTTCTTT

v_gene: TRBV19
abundance: .
len: 15
d_gene: TRBD1
j_gene: TRBJ1-2
CDR3aa: CASSPGTAVYYGYTF
CDR3nt: TGTGCCAGTAGTCCCGGGACAGCGGTTTACTATGGCTACACCTTC

v_gene: TRBV21-1
abundance: .
len: 14
d_gene: .
j_gene: TRBJ1-1
CDR3aa: CASSCDRMNTEAFF
CDR3nt: TGTGCCAGCAGCTGTGACAGGATGAACACTGAAGCTTTCTTT

v_gene: TRBV27
abundance: .
len: 15
d_gene: TRBD1
j_gene: TRBJ2-2
CDR3aa: CASTFDRANTGELFF
CDR3nt: TGTGCCAGTACCTTTGACAGGGCGAACACCGGGGAGCTGTTTTTT

v_gene: TRBV6-5
abundance: .
len: 14
d_gene: TRBD1
j_gene: TRBJ1-2
CDR3aa: CASSRTTGDYGYTF
CDR3nt: TGTGCCAGCAGTAGAACCACAGGGGACTATGGCTACACCTTC

v_gene: TRBV7-7
abundance: .
len: 13
d_gene: .
j_gene: TRBJ1-1
CDR3aa: CASSLTPNTEAFF
CDR3nt: TGTGCTAGCAGCTTGACACCGAACACTGAAGCTTTCTTT

v_gene: TRBV11-2
abundance: .
len: 13
d_gene: .
j_gene: TRBJ2-2
CDR3aa: CASSFISAGELFF
CDR3nt: TGTGCCAGCAGCTTCATTAGCGCCGGGGAGCTGTTTTTT

v_gene: TRBV28
abundance: .
len: 19
d_gene: .
j_gene: TRBJ1-5
CDR3aa: CASSLPAGTSSYSNQPQHF
CDR3nt: TGTGCCAGCAGTTTGCCGGCAGGGACATCGAGCTATAGCAATCAGCCCCAGCATTTT

v_gene: TRBV11-2
abundance: .
len: 15
d_gene: .
j_gene: TRBJ1-1
CDR3aa: CASSPRHSENTEAFF
CDR3nt: TGTGCCAGCAGCCCAAGACACTCTGAGAACACTGAAGCTTTCTTT

v_gene: TRBV7-2
abundance: .
len: 14
d_gene: .
j_gene: TRBJ2-1
CDR3aa: CASSLLAGYNEQFF
CDR3nt: TGTGCCAGCAGCTTACTAGCCGGGTACAATGAGCAGTTCTTC

v_gene: TRBV14
abundance: .
len: 13
d_gene: .
j_gene: TRBJ1-2
CDR3aa: CASSQGTNYGYTF
CDR3nt: TGTGCCAGCAGCCAAGGGACAAACTATGGCTACACCTTC

v_gene: TRBV27
abundance: .
len: 17
d_gene: TRBD2
j_gene: TRBJ2-4
CDR3aa: CASSSLTSGVAKNIQYF
CDR3nt: TGTGCCAGCAGTTCCCTGACTAGCGGCGTTGCCAAAAACATTCAGTACTTC

v_gene: TRBV7-8
abundance: .
len: 16
d_gene: TRBD2
j_gene: TRBJ2-1
CDR3aa: CASSFQTSGGFNEQFF
CDR3nt: TGTGCCAGCAGCTTTCAGACTAGCGGGGGGTTTAATGAGCAGTTCTTC

v_gene: TRBV3-1/TRBV3-2
abundance: .
len: 15
d_gene: .
j_gene: TRBJ1-6
CDR3aa: CASSPRPDWNSPLHF
CDR3nt: TGTGCCAGCAGCCCTCGACCGGACTGGAATTCACCCCTCCACTTT

v_gene: TRBV2
abundance: .
len: 15
d_gene: .
j_gene: TRBJ2-1
CDR3aa: CASSGLGGPASEQFF
CDR3nt: TGTGCCAGCAGCGGGCTCGGAGGCCCGGCCTCTGAGCAGTTCTTC

v_gene: TRBV7-9
abundance: .
len: 15
d_gene: .
j_gene: TRBJ1-2
CDR3aa: CASSLDESYSYGYTF
CDR3nt: TGTGCCAGCAGCTTAGATGAGAGTTACTCCTATGGCTACACCTTC